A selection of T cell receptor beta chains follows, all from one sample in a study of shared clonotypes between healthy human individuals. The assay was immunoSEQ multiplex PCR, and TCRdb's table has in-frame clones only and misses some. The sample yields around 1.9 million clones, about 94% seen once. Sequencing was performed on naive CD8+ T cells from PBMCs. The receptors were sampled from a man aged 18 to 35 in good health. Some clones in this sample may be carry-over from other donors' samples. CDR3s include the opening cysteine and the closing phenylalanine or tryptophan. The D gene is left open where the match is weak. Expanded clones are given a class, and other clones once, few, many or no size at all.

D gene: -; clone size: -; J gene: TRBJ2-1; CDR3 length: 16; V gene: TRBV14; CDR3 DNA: TGTGCCAGCAGCCAAGATACGGCAGGAATCTACAATGAGCAGTTCTTC; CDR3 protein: CASSQDTAGIYNEQFF
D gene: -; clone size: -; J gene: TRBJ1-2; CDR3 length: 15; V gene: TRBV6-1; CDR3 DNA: TGTGCCAGCAGTGAAGGTTTAGGGAGGGCCTATGGCTACACCTTC; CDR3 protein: CASSEGLGRAYGYTF
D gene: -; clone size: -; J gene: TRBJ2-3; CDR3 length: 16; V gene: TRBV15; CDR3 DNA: TGTGCCACCAGCAGCATTCCAGGGGAACGCACAGATACGCAGTATTTT; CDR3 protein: CATSSIPGERTDTQYF
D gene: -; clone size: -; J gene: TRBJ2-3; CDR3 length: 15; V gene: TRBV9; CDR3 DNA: TGTGCCAGCAGTCCCGGGTCCCGACTCACAGATACGCAGTATTTT; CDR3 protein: CASSPGSRLTDTQYF
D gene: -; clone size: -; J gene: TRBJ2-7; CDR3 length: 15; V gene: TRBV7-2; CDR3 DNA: TGTGCCAGCAGCTTAGAACAGGGCAGCTCCTACGAGCAGTACTTC; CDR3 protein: CASSLEQGSSYEQYF
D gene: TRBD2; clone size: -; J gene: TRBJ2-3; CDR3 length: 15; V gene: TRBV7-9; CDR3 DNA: TGTGCCAGCAGCTTGACTAGCGGGATCGCAGATACGCAGTATTTT; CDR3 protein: CASSLTSGIADTQYF
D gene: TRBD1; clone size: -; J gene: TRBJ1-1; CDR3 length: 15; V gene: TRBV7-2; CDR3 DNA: TGTGCCAGCAGCATCCGACAGGGGGTGGGGACTGAAGCTTTCTTT; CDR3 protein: CASSIRQGVGTEAFF
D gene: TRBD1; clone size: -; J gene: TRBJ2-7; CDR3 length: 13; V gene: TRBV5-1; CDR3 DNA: TGCGCCAGCGCTGGGACAGGGCACTACGAGCAGTACTTC; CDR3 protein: CASAGTGHYEQYF
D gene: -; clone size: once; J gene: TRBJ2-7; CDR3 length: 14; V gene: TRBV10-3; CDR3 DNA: TGTGCCATCAAGGGGGGGGACACCTCCTACGAGCAGTACTTC; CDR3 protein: CAIKGGDTSYEQYF
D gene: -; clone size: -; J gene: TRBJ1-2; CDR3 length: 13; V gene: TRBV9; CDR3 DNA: TGTGCCAGCAGCCCCAGGGGCGACTATGGCTACACCTTC; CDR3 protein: CASSPRGDYGYTF
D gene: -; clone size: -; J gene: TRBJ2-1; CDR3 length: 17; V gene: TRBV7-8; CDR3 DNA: TGTGCCAGCAGCTTAGGGTCCCCTTCTTACCCTGGCAATGAGCAGTTCTTC; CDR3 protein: CASSLGSPSYPGNEQFF
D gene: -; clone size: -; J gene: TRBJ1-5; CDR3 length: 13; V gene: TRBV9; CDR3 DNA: TGTGCCAGCAGCGTAGTCGGCAATCAGCCCCAGCATTTT; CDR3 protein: CASSVVGNQPQHF
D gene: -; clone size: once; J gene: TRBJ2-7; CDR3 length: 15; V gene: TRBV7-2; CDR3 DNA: TGTGCCAGCAGCTTAGGCGGTTCCCCGTCCTACGAGCAGTACTTC; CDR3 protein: CASSLGGSPSYEQYF
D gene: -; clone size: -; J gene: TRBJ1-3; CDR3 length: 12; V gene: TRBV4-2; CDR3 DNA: TGTGCCAGCAGCCAAGACGCCGTCACCATATATTTT; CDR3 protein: CASSQDAVTIYF
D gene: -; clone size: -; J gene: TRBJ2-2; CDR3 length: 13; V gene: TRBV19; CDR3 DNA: TGTGCCAGTAGTAGCCAGGCAACCGGGGAGCTGTTTTTT; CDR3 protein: CASSSQATGELFF
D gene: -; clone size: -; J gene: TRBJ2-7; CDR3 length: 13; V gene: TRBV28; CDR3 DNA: TGTGCCAGCAGTCAAGGCAGGTGGTACGAGCAGTACTTC; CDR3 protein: CASSQGRWYEQYF
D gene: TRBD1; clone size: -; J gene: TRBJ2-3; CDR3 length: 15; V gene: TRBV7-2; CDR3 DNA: TGTGCCAGCAGCTTTTGGGGACAGGGGACAGATACGCAGTATTTT; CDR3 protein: CASSFWGQGTDTQYF
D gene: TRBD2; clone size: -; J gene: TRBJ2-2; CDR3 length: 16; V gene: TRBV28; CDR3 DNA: TGTGCCAGCAGCCTCACTAGCGGGAGCTTCACCGGGGAGCTGTTTTTT; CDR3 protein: CASSLTSGSFTGELFF
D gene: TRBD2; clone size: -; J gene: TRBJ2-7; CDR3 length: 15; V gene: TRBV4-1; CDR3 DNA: TGCGCCAGCACCCCAGCGGGAGTAGGTCACTACGAGCAGTACTTC; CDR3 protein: CASTPAGVGHYEQYF
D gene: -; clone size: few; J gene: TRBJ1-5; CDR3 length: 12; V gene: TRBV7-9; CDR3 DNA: TGTGCCAGCAGCTTCGGAGAGCAGCCCCAGCATTTT; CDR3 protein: CASSFGEQPQHF
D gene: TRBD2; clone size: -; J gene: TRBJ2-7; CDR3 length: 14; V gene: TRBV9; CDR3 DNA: TGTGCCAGCAGCGACGGGGGGTCCGCCTACGAGCAGTACTTC; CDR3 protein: CASSDGGSAYEQYF
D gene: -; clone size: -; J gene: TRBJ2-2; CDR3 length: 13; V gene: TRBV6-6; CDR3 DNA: TGTGCCAGCAGCCGGGGAAACACCGGGGAGCTGTTTTTT; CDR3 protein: CASSRGNTGELFF
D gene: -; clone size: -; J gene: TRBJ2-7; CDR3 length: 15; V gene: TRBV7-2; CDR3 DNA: TGTGCCAGCAGCTTAGTGGTCGGGAGCTCCTACGAGCAGTACTTC; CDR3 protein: CASSLVVGSSYEQYF
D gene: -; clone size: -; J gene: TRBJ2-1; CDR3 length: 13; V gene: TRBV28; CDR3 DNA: TGTGCCAGCACTCTGGGTCTTACTATGGAGCAGTTCTTC; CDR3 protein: CASTLGLTMEQFF
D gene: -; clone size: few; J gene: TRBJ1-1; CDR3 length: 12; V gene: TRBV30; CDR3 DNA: TGTGCCTGGGTCGAAGGACTCACTGAAGCTTTCTTT; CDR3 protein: CAWVEGLTEAFF
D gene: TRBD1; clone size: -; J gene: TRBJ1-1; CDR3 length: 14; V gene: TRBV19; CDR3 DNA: TGTGCCAGTAGCCTGGGACAGGGATTCACTGAAGCTTTCTTT; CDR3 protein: CASSLGQGFTEAFF
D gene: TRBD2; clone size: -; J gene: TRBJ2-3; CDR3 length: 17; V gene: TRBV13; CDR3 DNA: TGTGCCAGCAGCCCCCTCGGGGGGACTAGCTTGCCAGATACGCAGTATTTT; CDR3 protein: CASSPLGGTSLPDTQYF
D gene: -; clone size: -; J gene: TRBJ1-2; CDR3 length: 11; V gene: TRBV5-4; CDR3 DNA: TGTGCCAGCAGCCGGGATTTAGGCTACACCTTC; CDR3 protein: CASSRDLGYTF
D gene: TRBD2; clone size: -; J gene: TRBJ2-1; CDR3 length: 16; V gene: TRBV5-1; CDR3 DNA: TGCGCCAGCAGCCCTCGACTAGCGGAAACGAACAATGAGCAGTTCTTC; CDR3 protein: CASSPRLAETNNEQFF
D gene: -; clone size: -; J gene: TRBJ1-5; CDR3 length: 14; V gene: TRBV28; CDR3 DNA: TGTGCCAGCAGCGGCACAGGGAGAGACCAGCCCCAGCATTTT; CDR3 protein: CASSGTGRDQPQHF
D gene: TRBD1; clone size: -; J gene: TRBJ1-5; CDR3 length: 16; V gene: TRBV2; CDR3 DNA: TGTGCCAGCGGAGCCATAAGGACAGGCCCTAATCAGCCCCAGCATTTT; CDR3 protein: CASGAIRTGPNQPQHF
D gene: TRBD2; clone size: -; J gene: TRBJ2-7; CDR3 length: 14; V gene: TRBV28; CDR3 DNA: TGTGCCAGCAGTTTAGATAGCGGGAGTTACGAGCAGTACTTC; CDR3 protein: CASSLDSGSYEQYF
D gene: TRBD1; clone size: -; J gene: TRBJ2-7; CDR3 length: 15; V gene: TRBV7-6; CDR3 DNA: TGTGCCAGCAGCTTAACAAGGACAGGCACCTACGAGCAGTACTTC; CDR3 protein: CASSLTRTGTYEQYF
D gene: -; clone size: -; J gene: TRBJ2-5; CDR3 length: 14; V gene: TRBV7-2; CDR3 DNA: TGTGCCAGCAGCGAAGAGGACCTACCGGGGACCCAGTACTTC; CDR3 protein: CASSEEDLPGTQYF
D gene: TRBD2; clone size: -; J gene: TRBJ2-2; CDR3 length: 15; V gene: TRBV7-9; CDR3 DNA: TGTGCCAGCAGAGGCGGGAGGGCGTTCACCGGGGAGCTGTTTTTT; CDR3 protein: CASRGGRAFTGELFF
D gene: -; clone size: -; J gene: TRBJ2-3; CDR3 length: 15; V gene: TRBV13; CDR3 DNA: TGTGCCAGCAGCTTAGGGCAGGGTTGGACAGATACGCAGTATTTT; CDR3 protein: CASSLGQGWTDTQYF
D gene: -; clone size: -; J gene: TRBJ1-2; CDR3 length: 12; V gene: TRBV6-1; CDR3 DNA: TGTGCCACCCAATCGGGCCCGTCGGGCTACACCTTC; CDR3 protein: CATQSGPSGYTF
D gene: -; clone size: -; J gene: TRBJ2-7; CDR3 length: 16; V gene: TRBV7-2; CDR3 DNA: TGTGCCAGCAGCACCCGAGCCGGGACGGGGGCCTACGAGCAGTACTTC; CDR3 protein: CASSTRAGTGAYEQYF
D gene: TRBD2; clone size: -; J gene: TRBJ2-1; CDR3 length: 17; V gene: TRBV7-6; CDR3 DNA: TGTGCCAGCAGCCCGAGGACTAGCGGGGGGCTCTACAATGAGCAGTTCTTC; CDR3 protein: CASSPRTSGGLYNEQFF
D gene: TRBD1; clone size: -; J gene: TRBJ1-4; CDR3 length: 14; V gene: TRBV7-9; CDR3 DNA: TGTGCCAGCAGCCTCCGGGACAGGGGTGAAAAACTGTTTTTT; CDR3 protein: CASSLRDRGEKLFF
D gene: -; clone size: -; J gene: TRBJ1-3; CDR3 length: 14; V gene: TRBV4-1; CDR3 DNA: TGCGCCAGCAGCCAAGTCGGAACTGGAAACACCATATATTTT; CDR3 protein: CASSQVGTGNTIYF
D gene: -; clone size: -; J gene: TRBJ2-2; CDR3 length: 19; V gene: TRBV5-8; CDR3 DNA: TGTGCCAGCAGCTTGAAAAGTGCGCGAACTCCCGAGAACACCGGGGAGCTGTTTTTT; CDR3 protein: CASSLKSARTPENTGELFF
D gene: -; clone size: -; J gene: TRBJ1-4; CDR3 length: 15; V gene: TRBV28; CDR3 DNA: TGTGCCAGCACTCCCTCAGGGCGATATGGTGAAAAACTGTTTTTT; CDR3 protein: CASTPSGRYGEKLFF
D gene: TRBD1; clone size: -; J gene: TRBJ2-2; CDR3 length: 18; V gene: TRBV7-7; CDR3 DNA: TGTGCCAGCAGCCCGCGGCCTTTCGTCCAGGGGGCGCCTGGGGAGCTGTTTTTT; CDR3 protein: CASSPRPFVQGAPGELFF
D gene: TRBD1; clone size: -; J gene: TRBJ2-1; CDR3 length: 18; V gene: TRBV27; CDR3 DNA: TGTGCCAGCAGTTCCTCGGACAGGGGGCAAGGGTCCTACAATGAGCAGTTCTTC; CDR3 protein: CASSSSDRGQGSYNEQFF
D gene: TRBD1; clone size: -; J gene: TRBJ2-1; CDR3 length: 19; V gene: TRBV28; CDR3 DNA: TGTGCCAGCTCGAATCGGGGATATTCAGGGACAGGTTACTACAATGAGCAGTTCTTC; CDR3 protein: CASSNRGYSGTGYYNEQFF
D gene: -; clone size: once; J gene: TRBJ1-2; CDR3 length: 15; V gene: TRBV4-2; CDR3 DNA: TGTGCCAGCAGCCAAGATCGAGACAGGATATATGGCTACACCTTC; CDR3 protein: CASSQDRDRIYGYTF